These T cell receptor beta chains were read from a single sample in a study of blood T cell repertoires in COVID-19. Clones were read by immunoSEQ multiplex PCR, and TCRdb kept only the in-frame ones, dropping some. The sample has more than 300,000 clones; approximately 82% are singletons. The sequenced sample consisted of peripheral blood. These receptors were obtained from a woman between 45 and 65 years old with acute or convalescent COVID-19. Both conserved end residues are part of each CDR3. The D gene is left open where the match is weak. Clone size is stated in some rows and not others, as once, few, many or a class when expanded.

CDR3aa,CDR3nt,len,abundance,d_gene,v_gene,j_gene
CATSRALTDRPGSPLHF,TGTGCCACCAGCAGAGCTCTGACAGACCGGCCGGGTTCACCCCTCCACTTT,17,NA,NA,TRBV15,TRBJ1-6
CASSSGTSGGATNEQFF,TGCGCCAGCAGTAGCGGGACTAGCGGGGGGGCAACGAATGAGCAGTTCTTC,17,NA,TRBD2,TRBV10-1,TRBJ2-1
CARFSSTDTQYF,TGTGCCCGGTTTTCTAGCACAGATACGCAGTATTTT,12,NA,NA,TRBV24-1,TRBJ2-3
CASSYSRDYGYTF,TGTGCCAGCAGTTACTCCAGGGACTATGGCTACACCTTC,13,NA,NA,TRBV6-2/TRBV6-3,TRBJ1-2
CASSIQGPNTEAFF,TGTGCCAGCAGTATACAGGGCCCGAACACTGAAGCTTTCTTT,14,NA,NA,TRBV6-2/TRBV6-3,TRBJ1-1
CASSLTSGGTDTQYF,TGTGCCAGCAGCCTAACTAGCGGGGGTACAGATACGCAGTATTTT,15,NA,TRBD2,TRBV27,TRBJ2-3
CASSFGTAYGYTF,TGTGCCAGCAGCTTCGGGACAGCTTATGGCTACACCTTC,13,NA,TRBD1,TRBV7-9,TRBJ1-2
CASSPQPGQGSLQLFF,TGTGCCAGCAGCCCCCAACCGGGACAGGGCTCCCTACAGCTGTTTTTT,16,NA,TRBD1,TRBV7-7,TRBJ2-2
CASSLEQITEAFF,TGTGCCAGCAGCTTGGAACAGATCACTGAAGCTTTCTTT,13,NA,NA,TRBV5-5,TRBJ1-1
CASSISRGWGRAIQETQYF,TGTGCCAGTAGTATTTCCCGCGGATGGGGCAGGGCTATCCAAGAGACCCAGTACTTC,19,NA,NA,TRBV19,TRBJ2-5
CASRLAGSNEQFF,TGTGCCAGTAGACTAGCGGGATCCAATGAGCAGTTCTTC,13,few,TRBD2,TRBV19,TRBJ2-1
CASSERRASGYTF,TGTGCCAGCAGTGAGCGGCGGGCGAGTGGCTACACCTTC,13,NA,NA,TRBV2,TRBJ1-2
CSVEAGANYGYTF,TGCAGCGTTGAGGCAGGGGCCAACTATGGCTACACCTTC,13,NA,NA,TRBV29-1,TRBJ1-2
CSGMTGVMNTEAFF,TGCAGCGGTATGACAGGGGTTATGAACACTGAAGCTTTCTTT,14,NA,TRBD1,TRBV29-1,TRBJ1-1
CASSRGTSGYNEQFF,TGTGCCAGCTCACGCGGGACTAGCGGATACAATGAGCAGTTCTTC,15,NA,TRBD2,TRBV18,TRBJ2-1
CSVRGAGQSTDTQYF,TGCAGCGTTCGTGGGGCAGGCCAAAGCACAGATACGCAGTATTTT,15,NA,NA,TRBV29-1,TRBJ2-3
CASSVLGVGDTQYF,TGTGCCAGCAGTGTGCTAGGGGTCGGCGATACGCAGTATTTT,14,NA,NA,TRBV2,TRBJ2-3
CASSLFVRVTGNTIYF,TGTGCCAGCAGCTTGTTTGTCCGAGTTACTGGAAACACCATATATTTT,16,NA,NA,TRBV5-6,TRBJ1-3
CASSLGGEENSPLHF,TGTGCCAGCAGCTTAGGGGGGGAGGAAAATTCACCCCTCCACTTT,15,NA,NA,TRBV7-7,TRBJ1-6
CASSQQGLGQPQHF,TGTGCCAGCAGTCAACAGGGGTTGGGACAGCCCCAGCATTTT,14,NA,TRBD1,TRBV2,TRBJ1-5
CASSSFSGDSPLHF,TGTGCCAGCAGCTCCTTCTCGGGTGATTCACCCCTCCACTTT,14,NA,NA,TRBV7-9,TRBJ1-6
CASSNLRAHGYTF,TGTGCCAGCAGCAACCTGCGGGCCCATGGCTACACCTTC,13,NA,NA,TRBV27,TRBJ1-2
CATSDLGGEPQHF,TGTGCCACCAGTGATTTAGGGGGGGAGCCCCAGCATTTT,13,few,NA,TRBV24-1,TRBJ1-5
CAWSVTGDTEAFF,TGTGCCTGGAGTGTGACAGGGGACACTGAAGCTTTCTTT,13,NA,TRBD1,TRBV30,TRBJ1-1
CASSLNGGAWNEQFF,TGTGCCAGCAGCTTAAATGGGGGGGCCTGGAATGAGCAGTTCTTC,15,NA,NA,TRBV11-2,TRBJ2-1
CASSLGRRDILIEAFF,TGCGCCAGCAGCTTGGGCCGCCGGGACATCTTGATAGAAGCTTTCTTT,16,NA,NA,TRBV5-1,TRBJ1-1
CASSLAQDFPNSPLHF,TGCGCCAGCAGCTTGGCCCAAGACTTCCCAAATTCACCCCTCCACTTT,16,NA,NA,TRBV5-1,TRBJ1-6
CASSRVGSYYGYTF,TGTGCCAGCAGTAGAGTCGGTAGCTACTATGGCTACACCTTC,14,NA,NA,TRBV2,TRBJ1-2